These T cell receptor beta chains were read from a single sample in a study of shared clonotypes between healthy human individuals. Method: immunoSEQ multiplex PCR; TCRdb's copy keeps in-frame clones and lacks some. The table includes roughly 600,000 clones, roughly 98% detected once. Input material: naive CD8+ T cells sorted from blood. The receptors derive from a man aged 25-45 years in good health. Both conserved end residues are part of each CDR3. Each record gives: clone size, V gene, J gene, D gene, CDR3 protein, CDR3 DNA. D genes are given only for firm matches. Not all rows give a size; the values are once, few, many and, for expanded clones, a class.

NA	TRBV11-3	TRBJ2-3	TRBD2	CASSLDGTSGNTDTQYF	TGTGCCAGCAGCTTAGATGGGACTAGCGGGAACACAGATACGCAGTATTTT
NA	TRBV7-9	TRBJ2-7	TRBD1	CASSLARDSYEQYF	TGTGCCAGCAGCTTAGCCAGGGACAGCTACGAGCAGTACTTC
NA	TRBV10-2	TRBJ2-7	NA	CASRAWTIYEQYF	TGCGCCAGCAGGGCCTGGACTATCTACGAGCAGTACTTC
NA	TRBV29-1	TRBJ2-3	NA	CSVDLSTGTDTQYF	TGCAGCGTTGACCTGTCGACCGGCACAGATACGCAGTATTTT
NA	TRBV29-1	TRBJ2-7	NA	CSALQGGNYEQYF	TGCAGCGCCTTACAGGGGGGGAACTACGAGCAGTACTTC
NA	TRBV19	TRBJ1-5	NA	CASSIVEPQHF	TGTGCCAGTAGTATAGTGGAGCCCCAGCATTTT
NA	TRBV7-8	TRBJ2-2	NA	CASSYPARNANTGELFF	TGTGCCAGCAGCTATCCCGCTAGGAACGCGAACACCGGGGAGCTGTTTTTT
NA	TRBV27	TRBJ2-5	NA	CASSLSQGERETQYF	TGTGCCAGCAGTTTATCTCAGGGCGAGCGAGAGACCCAGTACTTC
NA	TRBV5-5	TRBJ2-4	TRBD2	CASSQLAGVGKNIQYF	TGTGCCAGCAGCCAATTAGCGGGAGTGGGCAAAAACATTCAGTACTTC
NA	TRBV15	TRBJ2-4	TRBD2	CATTGEGTAKNIQYF	TGTGCCACCACCGGGGAGGGGACAGCCAAAAACATTCAGTACTTC
NA	TRBV7-7	TRBJ2-5	NA	CASSSGRVLGETQYF	TGTGCTAGCAGCTCCGGCAGGGTTTTGGGAGAGACCCAGTACTTC
NA	TRBV19	TRBJ2-1	TRBD1	CASSIVTGGRNEQFF	TGTGCCAGTAGTATAGTGACAGGGGGCAGGAATGAGCAGTTCTTC
NA	TRBV28	TRBJ1-5	TRBD1	CASRGTVNQPQHF	TGTGCCAGCAGGGGGACAGTCAATCAGCCCCAGCATTTT
NA	TRBV9	TRBJ1-2	NA	CASSSQGGIYGYTF	TGTGCCAGCAGCTCACAGGGTGGGATTTATGGCTACACCTTC
NA	TRBV28	TRBJ1-5	TRBD1	CASSSRGDRGPDSNQPQHF	TGTGCCAGCAGTTCCCGTGGGGACAGGGGACCAGACAGCAATCAGCCCCAGCATTTT
NA	TRBV28	TRBJ2-7	TRBD1	CASSLLQTGGWYEQYF	TGTGCCAGCAGTTTACTCCAAACAGGGGGCTGGTACGAGCAGTACTTC
NA	TRBV19	TRBJ2-1	NA	CASSPRVGADYNEQFF	TGTGCCAGTAGCCCGAGAGTTGGAGCGGACTACAATGAGCAGTTCTTC
once	TRBV6-4	TRBJ2-7	NA	CASSEGPTYEQYF	TGTGCCAGCAGTGAGGGGCCTACCTACGAGCAGTACTTC
NA	TRBV7-8	TRBJ2-7	NA	CASSFGTGTYEQYF	TGTGCCAGCAGCTTCGGGACTGGCACCTACGAGCAGTACTTC
NA	TRBV7-9	TRBJ1-5	TRBD1	CASSLSGGDQPQHF	TGTGCCAGCAGCTTATCAGGGGGCGATCAGCCCCAGCATTTT
NA	TRBV5-5	TRBJ1-1	NA	CASSFGNTEAFF	TGTGCCAGCAGCTTCGGGAACACTGAAGCTTTCTTT
NA	TRBV5-6	TRBJ2-1	TRBD1	CASSLGDRDEQFF	TGTGCCAGCAGCTTGGGTGACAGGGATGAGCAGTTCTTC
NA	TRBV11-2	TRBJ2-1	TRBD1	CASSLGRGTGGFF	TGTGCCAGCAGCTTAGGCCGGGGGACAGGGGGGTTCTTC
NA	TRBV29-1	TRBJ1-3	NA	CSVDRENTIYF	TGCAGCGTTGACCGAGAGAACACCATATATTTT
NA	TRBV5-4	TRBJ2-1	NA	CASSLRGSYNEQFF	TGTGCCAGCAGCTTGAGGGGCTCCTACAATGAGCAGTTCTTC
NA	TRBV5-1	TRBJ2-7	NA	CASSLELLASLGTYEQYF	TGCGCCAGCAGCTTGGAGTTGCTGGCCTCCCTAGGCACCTACGAGCAGTACTTC
NA	TRBV5-8	TRBJ2-6	NA	CASSLEFSRGREANVLTF	TGTGCCAGCAGCTTGGAGTTCAGTCGGGGCAGAGAGGCCAACGTCCTGACTTTC
NA	TRBV28	TRBJ2-1	TRBD2	CASSLTAGTRSNEQFF	TGTGCCAGCAGTTTAACAGCGGGAACCAGATCTAATGAGCAGTTCTTC
NA	TRBV2	TRBJ2-7	NA	CASSDQGTYEQYF	TGTGCCAGCAGTGACCAGGGTACCTACGAGCAGTACTTC
NA	TRBV7-8	TRBJ2-2	TRBD1	CASSLAPGQGRTGELFF	TGTGCCAGCAGCTTAGCTCCCGGACAGGGGCGCACCGGGGAGCTGTTTTTT
NA	TRBV21-1	TRBJ1-1	NA	CARTNVTAKNTEAFF	TGTGCCAGAACCAACGTGACAGCCAAGAACACTGAAGCTTTCTTT
NA	TRBV5-1	TRBJ2-3	TRBD2	CASSFLTSGSTTDTQYF	TGCGCCAGCAGCTTTTTAACTAGCGGGAGCACAACAGATACGCAGTATTTT
NA	TRBV15	TRBJ1-5	NA	CATSRAGQTQHF	TGTGCCACCAGCAGGGCTGGACAGACCCAGCATTTT
NA	TRBV6-6	TRBJ1-5	NA	CASTNLGGGGPQHF	TGTGCCAGCACCAACCTTGGGGGAGGAGGGCCCCAGCATTTT
NA	TRBV7-9	TRBJ2-7	TRBD1	CASSPPLPGTGGRYEQYF	TGTGCCAGCAGCCCCCCACTTCCCGGGACAGGGGGCAGGTACGAGCAGTACTTC
NA	TRBV9	TRBJ2-3	TRBD2	CASSPRPAGVADTQYF	TGTGCCAGCAGCCCTCGCCCGGCGGGAGTTGCAGATACGCAGTATTTT
NA	TRBV6-1	TRBJ2-3	TRBD1	CASSGDSLNSDTQYF	TGTGCCAGCAGTGGGGACAGCCTGAATTCCGATACGCAGTATTTT